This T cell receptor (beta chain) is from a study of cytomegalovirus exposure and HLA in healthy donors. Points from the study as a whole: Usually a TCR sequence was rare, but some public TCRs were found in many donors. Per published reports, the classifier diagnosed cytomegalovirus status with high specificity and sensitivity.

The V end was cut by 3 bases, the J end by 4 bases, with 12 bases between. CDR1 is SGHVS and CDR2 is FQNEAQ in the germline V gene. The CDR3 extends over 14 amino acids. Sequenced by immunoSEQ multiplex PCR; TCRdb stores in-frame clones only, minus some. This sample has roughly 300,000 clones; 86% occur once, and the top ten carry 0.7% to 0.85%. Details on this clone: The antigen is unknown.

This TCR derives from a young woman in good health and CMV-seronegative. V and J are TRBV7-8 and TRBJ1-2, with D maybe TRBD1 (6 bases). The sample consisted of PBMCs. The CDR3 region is CASSFELDSYGYTF. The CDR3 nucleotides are TGTGCCAGCAGCTTCGAACTGGACAGCTATGGCTACACCTTC. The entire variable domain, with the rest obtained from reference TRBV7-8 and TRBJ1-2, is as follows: GAGVSQSPRYKVAKRGQDVALRCDPISGHVSLFWYQQALGQGPEFLTYFQNEAQLDKSGLPSDRFFAERPEGSVSTLKIQRTQQEDSAVYLCASSFELDSYGYTFGSGTRLTVV.